This T cell receptor beta chain was found in a study of PD-1 blockade in classical Hodgkin lymphoma (dated by TCRdb to 2020 to 2021). In the study overall: The study used TCR beta sequencing and CyTOF to define a peripheral blood immune signature of response to PD-1 blockade in classical Hodgkin lymphoma.

The paper's findings and limits, for the study overall: Baseline TCR diversity was reported to be lower in newly diagnosed patients than in healthy donors, and even lower in relapsed/refractory patients. Only a single clinical trial cohort was studied, and what caused the repertoire differences, possibly disease activity or prior therapy, remained undefined.

Genomic DNA was extracted with the Qiagen DNeasy kit from unsorted PBMCs and from negatively selected CD4+ and CD8+ fractions. TCR beta CDR3 regions were subjected to amplification by immunoSEQ multiplex PCR with primers that anneal to V and J segments. A synthetic immune receptor repertoire was used to minimize amplification bias, and remaining bias was computationally removed after sequencing. On the study's bioinformatics: Repertoire diversity was quantified as the Shannon entropy index using custom Python scripts. Unsorted, CD4+ and CD8+ repertoires were analyzed separately, except in combined analyses where CD4+ and CD8+ sequences were merged in silico. The table was pulled from immuneACCESS by TCRdb, which kept in-frame rearrangements only. Such tables lose some clones; where checked, under half of the loss comes from unresolved V genes, and the rest has no known cause. The D gene and trimming were derived from the DNA, and the V and J assignments and clone size from that table. This sample holds around 23,000 clones; nearly 90% were observed only once. Jointly, the top ten make up 0.25% to 0.3% of the sample.

As encoded in the germline V gene, CDR1 is SGHNT while CDR2 is YENEEA. Germline trimming amounts to 5 bases on V and 2 bases on J, with 12 as the count of junction bases outside the gene matches. Taken from cysteine to phenylalanine, the CDR3 has 16 residues. The only DNA kept is the CDR3, 48 bases in frame from the first base. The sample's time point label, in plain terms: newly diagnosed, previously untreated cHL patient sample. Using a Miltenyi CD4+ T cell isolation kit, CD4+ T cells were purified from thawed PBMCs through magnetic negative selection. PBMCs from patients with newly diagnosed, previously untreated classical Hodgkin lymphoma were sequenced as a comparison group for the relapsed/refractory trial patients. Peripheral blood was collected in 8 mL Vacutainer Cell Preparation Tubes, from which PBMCs were isolated by centrifugation and then cryopreserved. Purified CD4+ and CD8+ fractions were prepared only for cases where an additional PBMC sample was available. Magnetically labelled cells were removed on LS columns in a quadroMACS separator, and the flow-through was collected as the purified fraction.

Note on this clone: Its cognate antigen has yet to be identified. Base qualities were left out, and no much larger clone turns up one base away.

The receptor was isolated from a human donor with classical Hodgkin lymphoma. The chain is encoded by TRBV11-3 joined to TRBJ2-7; 7 central nucleotides agree with TRBD2. Source material: CD4+ T cells from blood. The CDR3 here reads CASSPAGERVAYEQYF. The sequence in DNA is TGTGCCAGCAGCCCCGCGGGGGAGAGGGTAGCCTACGAGCAGTACTTC.